One sample yielded the 29 T cell receptor beta chains listed below, sequenced in a study of blood T cell repertoires in COVID-19. Profiled with immunoSEQ multiplex PCR; TCRdb holds only in-frame clones, not every one. This table holds some 240,000 clones, 84% found once. The sample comprised peripheral blood. Receptors were obtained from a woman aged 40 to 49 who had recovered from COVID-19.

CDR3 DNA: TGCGCCAGCAGCTCGTCGACTTTACTTGAGACCCAGTACTTC. Its protein product is CASSSSTLLETQYF. The V and J genes are TRBV5-1 and TRBJ2-5; D unresolved. The length of the CDR3 is 14 residues. Germline lookup yields CDR1 SGHRS and CDR2 YFSETQ. V lost 3 bases and J 5 bases, leaving 14 bases between the germline ends.

The count of this clone is one. The rearrangement uses TRBV28 and TRBJ1-4; 8 positions agree with TRBD1. With 6 bases clipped from V and 8 bases from J, the junction kept 11 bases outside the gene matches. The CDR3 sequence is 15 residues long. CDR1 and CDR2 from the germline V gene are MDHEN and SYDVKM. CDR3 sequence (DNA): TGTGCCAGCAGCAGTCAGGGGGCGGCAGGGGAAAAACTGTTTTTT. This gives the protein CASSSQGAAGEKLFF.

Here the CDR3 reads CASSLEISSYNSPLHF. Here the CDR3 DNA reads TGTGCCAGCAGCTTAGAGATTAGCTCCTATAATTCACCCCTCCACTTT. The chain uses TRBV11-2 and TRBJ1-6; the D is unclear. This CDR3 spans 16 amino acids. Germline lookup yields CDR1 SGHAT and CDR2 FQNNGV. V lost 0 bases to trimming and J lost 0 bases, with 6 bases between them.

This sequence joins TRBV11-1 and TRBJ2-5, with 7 bases matching TRBD2. The trim removed 3 bases at V and 4 bases at J, leaving 8 bases unmatched. The germline V gene encodes CDR1 SGHAT and CDR2 FQDESV (reference sequence). There are 15 residues in the CDR3. CDR3 nucleotide sequence: TGTGCCAGCAGCTTTGCTAGCGGTATGAGAGAGACCCAGTACTTC. Translating it yields CASSFASGMRETQYF.

CDR3 residues: CAWKQAVVLTEAFF. CDR3 nucleotides: TGTGCCTGGAAACAGGCAGTAGTTTTAACTGAAGCTTTCTTT. This chain links TRBV30 with TRBJ1-1; D perhaps matches TRBD1 (5 bases). From germline, CDR1 is GTSNPN and CDR2 SVGIG (reference sequence). Trimming took 4 bases from V and 5 from J, leaving 17 bases between them. The CDR3 consists of 14 residues.

The CDR3 bases are TGTGCCAGCAGTTTCCAGGGGTCCGGGACAGGGGACCCCTACGAGCAGTACTTC. Protein sequence: CASSFQGSGTGDPYEQYF. The chain carries TRBV28 and TRBJ2-7; 10 bases align to TRBD1. This CDR3 spans 18 amino acids. J lost 2 bases, V lost 3 bases, and 13 bases had no gene match. Germline assignment: CDR1 MDHEN and CDR2 SYDVKM. The entire variable domain, with the rest obtained from reference TRBV28 and TRBJ2-7, is as follows: DVKVTQSSRYLVKRTGEKVFLECVQDMDHENMFWYRQDPGLGLRLIYFSYDVKMKEKGDIPEGYSVSREKKERFSLILESASTNQTSMYLCASSFQGSGTGDPYEQYFGPGTRLTVT.

The V call is TRBV6-6, the J call TRBJ2-7; 8 nucleotides line up with TRBD1. V lost 10 bases, J lost 5 bases, and 10 bases stayed unmatched. CDR3 length: 13 residues. Germline CDR1 is MNHNY and CDR2 is SVGAGI (reference sequence). CDR3 residues: CATRRTGNDEQYF. CDR3 sequence (DNA): TGTGCCACGAGGCGGACAGGGAACGACGAGCAGTACTTC.

The J gene is TRBJ2-1, the V gene TRBV2, with TRBD2 matching over 9 bases. The CDR3 spans 13 residues. Germline loops: CDR1 SNHLY, CDR2 FYNNEI. Losses at the gene ends were 8 bases for V and 12 bases for J; bases not matched to a gene: 11. Written as DNA, the CDR3 is TGTGCCAGCGACGTTTCTAGCGGGGACAGGCAGTTCTTC. Translation: CASDVSSGDRQFF.

The chain couples TRBV7-9 to TRBJ2-3, with D maybe TRBD2 (6 bases). Germline assignment: CDR1 SEHNR and CDR2 FQNEAQ (reference sequence). This CDR3 is built from 15 residues. Trimming pared 3 bases from V and 0 bases from J, leaving 10 bases between. Written as DNA, the CDR3 is TGTGCCAGCAGCTTGTGGGGACTCAGCACAGATACGCAGTATTTT. Translation gives CASSLWGLSTDTQYF.

This rearrangement joins TRBV14 to TRBJ2-2; 16 bases are a match to TRBD2. The germline CDR1 and CDR2 sequences are SGHDN and FVKESK. The CDR3 is 18 residues long. The trim removed 4 bases at V and 3 bases at J, leaving 5 bases unmatched. The CDR3 loop reads CASSPGLAGGPDTGELFF. Here the CDR3 DNA reads TGTGCCAGCAGCCCGGGACTAGCGGGGGGGCCGGACACCGGGGAGCTGTTTTTT.

This clone has only a few counts. The chain uses TRBV30 and TRBJ1-2, with a weak D call TRBD1 (5 bases). This CDR3 is built from 13 residues. V lost 3 bases to trimming and J lost 8 bases, with 16 bases between them. Germline V gene sequence: CDR1 GTSNPN, CDR2 SVGIG (reference sequence). CDR3 DNA: TGTGCCTGGAGCGTAAACCGTCAGGGCGGCTACACCTTC. As protein: CAWSVNRQGGYTF.

The CDR3 DNA follows: TGTGCCAGCAGTTACTCGACAGGGGAAGAGACCCAGTACTTC. It codes for CASSYSTGEETQYF. This chain links TRBV6-5 with TRBJ2-5; 8 nucleotides agree with TRBD1. Germline V CDR1 and CDR2: MNHEY, SVGAGI. The J segment lost 3 bases and the V segment lost 0 bases, leaving 0 bases of the junction unmatched. The CDR3 length is 14 residues.

J is TRBJ2-2 and V is TRBV7-2; no firm D call. CDR1 is SGHTA, CDR2 FQGNSA, per germline. The CDR3 is 13 amino acids. V dropped 2 bases and J dropped 7 bases, with 8 bases sitting between them. The CDR3 coding sequence is TGTGCCAGCAGCTTAATACATGGCGGGGAGCTGTTTTTT. This translates into CASSLIHGGELFF.

The V gene is TRBV29-1, the J gene TRBJ2-1, with D possibly matching TRBD1 (6 bases). This CDR3 has 12 amino acids. Germline V gene sequence: CDR1 SQVTM, CDR2 ANQGSEA. V lost 7 bases to trimming and J lost 4 bases, with 11 bases between them. The CDR3 loop reads CSAGQQYNEQFF. For the CDR3, the DNA is TGCAGCGCTGGACAGCAGTACAATGAGCAGTTCTTC.

The V call is TRBV5-1, the J call TRBJ2-3; D is possibly TRBD1 (6 bases). The germline gives CDR1 SGHRS, CDR2 YFSETQ. The CDR3 extends over 16 amino acids. Trimming removed 0 bases at V and 1 base at J, with 12 bases between. CDR3 DNA sequence: TGCGCCAGCAGCTTGGGGGCGGCAGGGGGCACAGATACGCAGTATTTT. It translates to CASSLGAAGGTDTQYF.

The CDR3 spells CASSRATNEKLFF. CDR3 nucleotide sequence: TGTGCCAGCTCACGCGCAACTAATGAAAAACTGTTTTTT. The chain is built from TRBV18 and TRBJ1-4; no reliable D call. CDR1 is KGHSH, CDR2 LQKENI, per germline. Trimming shortened V by 4 bases and J by 0 bases, and 3 bases separated the two germline ends. This CDR3 has 13 residues.

V and J are TRBV5-1 and TRBJ2-5; D is perhaps TRBD2 (5 bases). The CDR3 length is 12 residues. The germline CDR1 and CDR2 sequences are SGHRS and YFSETQ. V gave up 6 bases and J gave up 5 bases, with 11 bases separating them. The CDR3 protein is CASNSGWETQYF. CDR3 DNA: TGCGCCAGCAACTCGGGGTGGGAGACCCAGTACTTC.

The chain recombines TRBV4-2 with TRBJ2-7, with 7 bases matching TRBD2. V lost 0 bases and J lost 6; bases outside the gene matches: 5. This CDR3 region has 14 residues. Per germline, CDR1 LGHNA and CDR2 YNFKEQ. Here the CDR3 reads CASSQDQGGLEQYF. CDR3 nucleotide sequence: TGTGCCAGCAGCCAAGACCAGGGAGGGCTCGAGCAGTACTTC.

The genes are TRBV7-9 and TRBJ2-1, with D possibly TRBD2 on 8 matching bases. V lost 5 bases to trimming and J lost 5 bases, with 19 bases between them. The germline CDR1 and CDR2 sequences are SEHNR and FQNEAQ (reference sequence). The CDR3 contains 16 residues. This CDR3 reads CASSPGGRGEDNEQFF. The CDR3 bases are TGTGCCAGCAGCCCAGGGGGGCGGGGGGAGGACAATGAGCAGTTCTTC.

This clone was recorded once. This chain joins TRBV20-1 and TRBJ2-5, with 9 bases that match TRBD2. Germline V gene sequence: CDR1 DFQATT, CDR2 SNEGSKA (reference sequence). CDR3 size: 16 residues. J lost 4 bases, V lost 3 bases, and 12 bases had no gene match. This chain's CDR3 is CSASSRGGLWGETQYF. The CDR3 DNA follows: TGCAGTGCTAGTTCGCGGGGGGGCCTGTGGGGAGAGACCCAGTACTTC.

The chain combines TRBV7-2 with TRBJ2-3; D possibly corresponds to TRBD1 (8 bases). Trimming left V 5 bases short and J 7 bases short, with 25 bases between. Germline V CDR1 and CDR2: SGHTA, FQGNSA. The CDR3 is 17 amino acids. CDR3 sequence reads: CASSLQGAGGGRNTQYF. CDR3 sequence (DNA): TGTGCCAGCAGCCTTCAGGGGGCGGGCGGGGGCCGGAATACGCAGTATTTT.

This chain joins TRBV25-1 and TRBJ1-1, with TRBD1 as a possible D gene (6 bases). The ends were cut back, 2 bases at V and 7 bases at J, with 14 bases in the middle. The CDR3 is 14 amino acids. Germline CDR1 is MGHDK and CDR2 is SYGVNS. CDR3 nucleotides: TGTGCCAGCAGTGAAAACAGGGAACGGATTGAAGCTTTCTTT. It is translated as CASSENRERIEAFF.

This clone was recorded a few times. This chain connects TRBV5-8 to TRBJ1-4; D is ambiguous. Per the germline V gene, CDR1 is SGHTS and CDR2 is YDEGEE. V lost 0 bases and J lost 8, with 11 bases in between. The CDR3 has 14 amino acids. The CDR3 DNA reads as TGTGCCAGCAGCTTGGCCGACTACCAAGAAAAACTGTTTTTT. It specifies CASSLADYQEKLFF.

The genes are TRBV11-3 and TRBJ2-3; 7 nucleotides align to TRBD1. The CDR3 length is 15 residues. V dropped 5 bases and J dropped 6; count of bases not matched to a gene: 11. CDR1 and CDR2 (germline): SGHNT, YENEEA. The CDR3, as DNA: TGTGCCAGCAGCCCCGGACAGGTCGGAAGGGATACGCAGTATTTT. Translated, it gives CASSPGQVGRDTQYF.

This clone was seen only once. This chain joins TRBV7-8 and TRBJ2-5; TRBD1 matches 7 bases. This CDR3 comprises 14 residues. V shed 5 bases and J 1 base; nucleotides not matched to a gene: 4. Germline V gene sequence: CDR1 SGHVS, CDR2 FQNEAQ. The chain's CDR3 is CASSLGTVQETQYF. Here the CDR3 DNA reads TGTGCCAGCAGCCTGGGGACAGTCCAAGAGACCCAGTACTTC.

The rearrangement uses TRBV19 and TRBJ2-3, with D possibly being TRBD2 (5 bases). Germline CDR1 is LNHDA and CDR2 is SQIVND (reference sequence). The CDR3 is 17 amino acids. The V gene lost 0 bases and the J gene lost 1 base, with 14 bases spanning the gap. The CDR3 nucleotides read TGTGCCAGTAGTATAGATCTATTGGGCGGGCGCACAGATACGCAGTATTTT. Translated: CASSIDLLGGRTDTQYF. The full variable domain, in which reference TRBV19 and TRBJ2-3 provide the parts outside the CDR3, is DGGITQSPKYLFRKEGQNVTLSCEQNLNHDAMYWYRQDPGQGLRLIYYSQIVNDFQKGDIAEGYSVSREKKESFPLTVTSAQKNPTAFYLCASSIDLLGGRTDTQYFGPGTRLTVL.

The genes are TRBV10-2 and TRBJ2-3; TRBD1 aligns across 7 bases. CDR1 WSHSY and CDR2 SAAADI come from the germline V gene. The CDR3 spans 12 residues. Losses at the gene ends were 6 bases for V and 5 bases for J; bases not matched to a gene: 2. The CDR3 reads CASSRGRDTQYF. DNA for the CDR3: TGCGCCAGCAGCAGGGGGAGAGATACGCAGTATTTT.

This chain uses TRBV5-6 with TRBJ1-2, with TRBD1 matching 9 bases. CDR3 length: 15 amino acids. J lost 0 bases, V lost 6 bases, and 6 bases had no gene match. In germline, CDR1 is SGHDT, CDR2 YYEEEE. The CDR3 DNA follows: TGTGCCAGCACCCTGCGGACAGGGGCTAACTATGGCTACACCTTC. This encodes CASTLRTGANYGYTF. Full variable domain (outside the CDR3, taken from reference TRBV5-6 and TRBJ1-2): DAGVTQSPTHLIKTRGQQVTLRCSPKSGHDTVSWYQQALGQGPQFIFQYYEEEERQRGNFPDRFSGHQFPNYSSELNVNALLLGDSALYLCASTLRTGANYGYTFGSGTRLTVV.

The gene calls are TRBV5-6 and TRBJ1-1, with D possibly being TRBD1 (5 bases). CDR3 length equals 17 residues. V lost 1 base to trimming and J lost 1 base, with 17 bases between them. Per the germline V gene, CDR1 is SGHDT and CDR2 is YYEEEE. This chain's CDR3 is CASSLRVREARNTEAFF. CDR3 nucleotides: TGTGCCAGCAGCTTGAGGGTCAGGGAAGCCCGGAACACTGAAGCTTTCTTT.